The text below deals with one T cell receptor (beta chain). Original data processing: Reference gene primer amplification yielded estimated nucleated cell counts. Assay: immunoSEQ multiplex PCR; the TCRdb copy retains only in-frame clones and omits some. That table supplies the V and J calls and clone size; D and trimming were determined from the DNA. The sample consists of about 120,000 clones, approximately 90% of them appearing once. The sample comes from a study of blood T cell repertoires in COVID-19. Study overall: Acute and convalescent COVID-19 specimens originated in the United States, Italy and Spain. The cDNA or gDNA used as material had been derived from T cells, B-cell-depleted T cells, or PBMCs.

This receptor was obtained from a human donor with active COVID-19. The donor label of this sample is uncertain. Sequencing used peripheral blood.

The CDR3 coding sequence is TGCGCCAGCAGCCAACCAGCGGGACAGGGGATTAACACCGGGGAGCTGTTTTTT. It codes for CASSQPAGQGINTGELFF. J is TRBJ2-2 and V is TRBV4-3, with 10 bases that match TRBD1. V lost 2 bases and J lost 2; bases outside the gene matches: 8. This CDR3 is built from 18 residues. In germline, CDR1 is LGHNA, CDR2 YSLEER.